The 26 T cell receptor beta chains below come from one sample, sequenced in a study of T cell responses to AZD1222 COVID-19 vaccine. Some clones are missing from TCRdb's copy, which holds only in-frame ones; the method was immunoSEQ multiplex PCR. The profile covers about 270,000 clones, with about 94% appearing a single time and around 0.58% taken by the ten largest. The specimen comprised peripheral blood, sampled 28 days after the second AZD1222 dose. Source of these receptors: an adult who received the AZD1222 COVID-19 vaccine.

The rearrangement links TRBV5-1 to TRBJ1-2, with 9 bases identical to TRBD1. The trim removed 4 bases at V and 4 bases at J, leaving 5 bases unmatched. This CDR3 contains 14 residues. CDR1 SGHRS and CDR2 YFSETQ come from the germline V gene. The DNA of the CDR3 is TGCGCCAGCAGCCCCCCGGGACAGGGCTATGGCTACACCTTC. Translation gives CASSPPGQGYGYTF.

CDR3 loop: CASSYGTGAGNEKLFF. The CDR3 coding sequence is TGTGCCAGCAGTTACGGGACAGGGGCCGGGAATGAAAAACTGTTTTTT. The chain employs TRBV6-5 and TRBJ1-4, with 10 bases aligning to TRBD1. This CDR3 spans 16 amino acids. Trimming at V came to 2 bases and at J to 5 bases, leaving 5 bases not matched to a gene. Looked up from germline, CDR1 is MNHEY and CDR2 is SVGAGI.

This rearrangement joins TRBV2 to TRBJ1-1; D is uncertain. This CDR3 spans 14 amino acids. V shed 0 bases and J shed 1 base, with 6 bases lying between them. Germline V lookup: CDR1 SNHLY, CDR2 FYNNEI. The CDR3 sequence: CASSEARGNTEAFF. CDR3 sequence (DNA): TGTGCCAGCAGTGAAGCGCGGGGGAACACTGAAGCTTTCTTT. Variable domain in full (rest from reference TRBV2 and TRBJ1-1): EPEVTQTPSHQVTQMGQEVILRCVPISNHLYFYWYRQILGQKVEFLVSFYNNEISEKSEIFDDQFSVERPDGSNFTLKIRSTKLEDSAMYFCASSEARGNTEAFFGQGTRLTVV.

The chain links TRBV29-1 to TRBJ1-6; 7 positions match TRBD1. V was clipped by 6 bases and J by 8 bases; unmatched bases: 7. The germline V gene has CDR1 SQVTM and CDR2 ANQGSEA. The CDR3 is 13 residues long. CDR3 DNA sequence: TGCAGCGTGCGACAGGGACCTGATTCACCCCTCCACTTT. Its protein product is CSVRQGPDSPLHF.

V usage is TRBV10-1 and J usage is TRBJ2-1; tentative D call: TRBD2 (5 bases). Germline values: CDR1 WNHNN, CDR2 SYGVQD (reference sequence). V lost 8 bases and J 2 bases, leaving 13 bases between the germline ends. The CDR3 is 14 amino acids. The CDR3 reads CASSNGNAYNEQFF. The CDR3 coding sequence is TGCGCCAGCTCAAACGGGAACGCCTACAATGAGCAGTTCTTC.

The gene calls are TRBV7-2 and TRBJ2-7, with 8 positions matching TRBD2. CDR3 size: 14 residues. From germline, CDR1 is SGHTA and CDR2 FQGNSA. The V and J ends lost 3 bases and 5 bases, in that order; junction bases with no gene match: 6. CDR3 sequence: CASSFGGRMDEQYF. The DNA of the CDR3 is TGTGCCAGCAGCTTCGGCGGGAGGATGGACGAGCAGTACTTC. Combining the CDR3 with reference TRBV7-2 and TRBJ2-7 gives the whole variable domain GAGVSQSPSNKVTEKGKDVELRCDPISGHTALYWYRQSLGQGLEFLIYFQGNSAPDKSGLPSDRFSAERTGGSVSTLTIQRTQQEDSAVYLCASSFGGRMDEQYFGPGTRLTVT.

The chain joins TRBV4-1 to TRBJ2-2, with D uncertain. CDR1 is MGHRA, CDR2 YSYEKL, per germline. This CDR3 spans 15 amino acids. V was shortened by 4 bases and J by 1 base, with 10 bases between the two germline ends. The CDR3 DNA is TGCGCCAGCAGCCCCAGTTCGATGAACACCGGGGAGCTGTTTTTT. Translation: CASSPSSMNTGELFF.

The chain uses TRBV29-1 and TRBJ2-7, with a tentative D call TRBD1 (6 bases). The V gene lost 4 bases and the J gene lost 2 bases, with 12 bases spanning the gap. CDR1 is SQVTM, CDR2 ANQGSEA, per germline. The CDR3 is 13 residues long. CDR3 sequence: CSVVGQTTYEQYF. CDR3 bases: TGCAGCGTTGTGGGACAAACGACCTACGAGCAGTACTTC.

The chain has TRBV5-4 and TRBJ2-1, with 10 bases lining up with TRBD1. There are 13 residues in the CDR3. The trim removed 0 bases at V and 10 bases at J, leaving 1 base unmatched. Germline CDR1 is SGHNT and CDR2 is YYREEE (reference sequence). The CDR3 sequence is CASSLVDRGEQFF. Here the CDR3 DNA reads TGTGCCAGCAGCTTGGTGGACAGGGGGGAGCAGTTCTTC.

Here the CDR3 DNA reads TGTGCCAGCTCCCCCGGGACACTTCAAGAGACCCAGTACTTC. Its protein product is CASSPGTLQETQYF. The gene calls are TRBV18 and TRBJ2-5; D is perhaps TRBD1 (6 bases). V dropped 6 bases and J dropped 2 bases, with 13 bases sitting between them. Germline V gene lookup returns CDR1 KGHSH and CDR2 LQKENI. This CDR3 is 14 amino acids long.

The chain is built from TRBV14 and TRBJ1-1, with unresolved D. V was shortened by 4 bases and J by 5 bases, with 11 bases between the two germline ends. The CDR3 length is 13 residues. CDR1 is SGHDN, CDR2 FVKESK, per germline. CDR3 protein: CASSPYGETEAFF. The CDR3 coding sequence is TGTGCCAGCAGCCCTTACGGGGAGACTGAAGCTTTCTTT.

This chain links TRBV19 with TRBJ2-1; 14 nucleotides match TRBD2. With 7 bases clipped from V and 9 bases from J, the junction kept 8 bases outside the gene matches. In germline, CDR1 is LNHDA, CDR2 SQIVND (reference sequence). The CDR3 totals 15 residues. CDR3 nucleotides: TGTGCCAGTACCCCGGGACTAGCGGGAGCTCTTGAGCAGTTCTTC. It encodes CASTPGLAGALEQFF.

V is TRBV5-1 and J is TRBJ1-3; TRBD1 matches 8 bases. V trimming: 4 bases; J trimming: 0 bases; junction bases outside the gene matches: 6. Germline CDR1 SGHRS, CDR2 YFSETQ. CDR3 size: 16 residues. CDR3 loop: CASSHEQGGSGNTIYF. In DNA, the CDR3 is TGCGCCAGCAGCCACGAACAGGGGGGCTCTGGAAACACCATATATTTT.

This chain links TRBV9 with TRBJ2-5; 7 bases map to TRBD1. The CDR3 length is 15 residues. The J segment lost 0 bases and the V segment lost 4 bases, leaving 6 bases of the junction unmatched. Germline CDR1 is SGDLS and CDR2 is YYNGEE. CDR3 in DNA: TGTGCCAGCAGCCAGGGGACAGCCCACCAAGAGACCCAGTACTTC. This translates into CASSQGTAHQETQYF.

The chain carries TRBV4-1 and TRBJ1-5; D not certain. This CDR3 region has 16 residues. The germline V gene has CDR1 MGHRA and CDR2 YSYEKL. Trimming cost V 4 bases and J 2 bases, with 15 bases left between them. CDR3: CASSRDGAVGNQPQHF. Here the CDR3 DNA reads TGCGCCAGCAGCCGAGATGGAGCGGTTGGCAATCAGCCCCAGCATTTT.

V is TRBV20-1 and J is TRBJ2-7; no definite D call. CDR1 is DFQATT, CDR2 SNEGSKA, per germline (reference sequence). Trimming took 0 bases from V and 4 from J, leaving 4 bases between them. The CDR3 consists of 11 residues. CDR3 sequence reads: CSARDKYEQYF. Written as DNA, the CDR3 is TGCAGTGCTAGAGATAAGTACGAGCAGTACTTC.

The CDR3 nucleotides read TGTGCCAGCAGTTCCCCGGGACGGGCGAACACTGAAGCTTTCTTT. This codes for CASSSPGRANTEAFF. The rearrangement joins TRBV6-5 to TRBJ1-1; D perhaps matches TRBD1 (5 bases). The CDR3 loop spans 15 amino acids. V was clipped by 4 bases and J by 1 base, with 13 bases between them. In germline, CDR1 is MNHEY, CDR2 SVGAGI.

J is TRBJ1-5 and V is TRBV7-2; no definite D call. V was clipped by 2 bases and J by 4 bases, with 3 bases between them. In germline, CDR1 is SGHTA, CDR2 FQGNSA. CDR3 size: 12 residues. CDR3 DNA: TGTGCCAGCAGCTTAATGAATCAGCCCCAGCATTTT. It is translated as CASSLMNQPQHF.

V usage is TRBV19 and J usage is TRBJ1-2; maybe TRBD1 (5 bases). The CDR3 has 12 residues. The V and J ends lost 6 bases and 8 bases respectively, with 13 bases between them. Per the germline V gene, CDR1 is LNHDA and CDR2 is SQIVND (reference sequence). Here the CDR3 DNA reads TGTGCCAGTAGGGCGGGACTTCTGGGCTACACCTTC. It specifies CASRAGLLGYTF.

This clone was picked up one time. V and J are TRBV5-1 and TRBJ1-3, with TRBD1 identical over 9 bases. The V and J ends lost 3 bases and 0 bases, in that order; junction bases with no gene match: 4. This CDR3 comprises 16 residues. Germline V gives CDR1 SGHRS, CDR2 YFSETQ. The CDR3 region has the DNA TGCGCCAGCAGCTCGACAGGGGGGCTCTCTGGAAACACCATATATTTT. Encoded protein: CASSSTGGLSGNTIYF.

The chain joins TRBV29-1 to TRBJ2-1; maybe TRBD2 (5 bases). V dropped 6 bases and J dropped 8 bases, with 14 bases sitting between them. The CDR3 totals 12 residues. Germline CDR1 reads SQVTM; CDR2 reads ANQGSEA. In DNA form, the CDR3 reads TGCAGCGTGTCGAGGGCAGGTGATGAGCAGTTCTTC. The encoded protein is CSVSRAGDEQFF.

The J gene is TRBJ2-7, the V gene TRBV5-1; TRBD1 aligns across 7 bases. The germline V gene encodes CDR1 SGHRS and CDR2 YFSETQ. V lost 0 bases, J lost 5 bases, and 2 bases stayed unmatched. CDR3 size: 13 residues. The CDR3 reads CASSLGQGHEQYF. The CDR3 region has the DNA TGCGCCAGCAGCTTGGGACAGGGCCACGAGCAGTACTTC. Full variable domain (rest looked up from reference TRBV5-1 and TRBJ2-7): KAGVTQTPRYLIKTRGQQVTLSCSPISGHRSVSWYQQTPGQGLQFLFEYFSETQRNKGNFPGRFSGRQFSNSRSEMNVSTLELGDSALYLCASSLGQGHEQYFGPGTRLTVT.

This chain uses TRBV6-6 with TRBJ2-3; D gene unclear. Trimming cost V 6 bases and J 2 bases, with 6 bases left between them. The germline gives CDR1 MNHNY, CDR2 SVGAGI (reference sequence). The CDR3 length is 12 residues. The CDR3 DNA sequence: TGTGCCAGCAGCGTAAACACAGATACGCAGTATTTT. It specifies CASSVNTDTQYF.

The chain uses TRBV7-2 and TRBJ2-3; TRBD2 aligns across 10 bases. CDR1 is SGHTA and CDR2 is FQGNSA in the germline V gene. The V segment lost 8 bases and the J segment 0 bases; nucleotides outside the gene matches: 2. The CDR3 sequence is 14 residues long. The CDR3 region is CASPSGSSTDTQYF. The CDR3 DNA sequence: TGTGCCAGCCCTAGCGGGAGTAGCACAGATACGCAGTATTTT.

The CDR3 reads CASSFLNFGGRAHGVDEQFF. The CDR3 DNA reads TGTGCCAGCAGTTTTCTGAACTTTGGCGGGAGAGCACATGGCGTAGATGAGCAGTTCTTC. This chain connects TRBV27 to TRBJ2-1; 7 nucleotides match TRBD2. CDR3 size: 20 residues. Germline CDR1 MNHEY, CDR2 SMNVEV (reference sequence). J gave up 8 bases and V 3 bases, and 25 bases lay outside the gene matches.

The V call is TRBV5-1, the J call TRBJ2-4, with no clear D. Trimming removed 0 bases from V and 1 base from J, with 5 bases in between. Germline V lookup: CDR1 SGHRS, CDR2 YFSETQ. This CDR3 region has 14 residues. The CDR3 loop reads CASSLDVAKNIQYF. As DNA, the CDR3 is TGCGCCAGCAGCTTGGATGTGGCCAAAAACATTCAGTACTTC.